This T cell receptor beta chain appears in the sequencing data of a study of blood T cells in healthy people across ages. For the second PCR, which ran for about 7 to 12 cycles, a sample-barcoded 5' primer and a J-beta primer mix were used. TCRdb independently ran MiXCR on the 5' RACE reads; one entry per CDR3 protein. This sample has fewer than 1,000,000 distinct CDR3 sequences, with about 47% found just once. This CDR3 contains 14 residues. Germline CDR1 and CDR2: SGHRS and YFSETQ. With 4 bases clipped from V and 4 bases from J, the junction kept 4 bases outside the gene matches. Sequenced input: blood. The chain links TRBV5-1 to TRBJ1-2; 10 bases fit TRBD1. The clonotype originates from a man older than 75 in good health. DNA of the CDR3: TGCGCCAGCAGCGTTAGACAGGGGGCCTATGGCTACACCTTC. This sequence encodes CASSVRQGAYGYTF.